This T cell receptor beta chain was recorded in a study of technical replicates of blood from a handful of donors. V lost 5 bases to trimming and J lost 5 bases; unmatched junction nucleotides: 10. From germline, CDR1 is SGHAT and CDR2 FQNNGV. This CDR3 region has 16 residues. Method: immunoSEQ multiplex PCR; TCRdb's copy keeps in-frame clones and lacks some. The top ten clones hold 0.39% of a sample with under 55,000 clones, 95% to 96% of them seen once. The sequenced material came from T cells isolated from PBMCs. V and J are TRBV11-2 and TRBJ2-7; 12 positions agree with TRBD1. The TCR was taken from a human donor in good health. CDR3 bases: TGTGCCAGCAGCGGAGGGCCGGGACAGGGGGCAAACGAGCAGTACTTC. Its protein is CASSGGPGQGANEQYF.